This entry features one T cell receptor (beta chain) sequence. This sample is drawn from a study of molecular identifiers for immune sequencing clone quantification. One entry per CDR3 protein, called by TCRdb with MiXCR from the PCR reads. The table has over 9,000 distinct CDR3 sequences, roughly 14% seen once. The germline gives CDR1 MNHNY, CDR2 SVGAGI (reference sequence). The V gene end was trimmed by 7 bases and the J gene end by 8 bases; junction bases not matched to a gene: 8. CDR3 length: 12 amino acids. This chain joins TRBV6-6 and TRBJ2-7; the match to TRBD2 covers 7 bases. The TCR sequence derives from a human donor in good health. Some libraries in this study had Jurkat cell RNA spiked in. Sequencing input: naive CD8+ T cells from blood, with Jurkat cell RNA spiked in. Subset in this sample: FACS-sorted CD8+CD4-CCR7+CD45RA+ naive T cells. DNA for the CDR3: TGTGCCAGCATCCACGGGGGGTACAAGCAGTACTTC. Translated, it gives CASIHGGYKQYF.